The clone carrying this TCR beta chain was counted at least ten times. Antigen unknown. These data come from a study of liver allograft versus peripheral blood T cells. Study in general: Intrahepatic T cell receptor repertoires from transplanted livers were compared against repertoires in recipients' peripheral blood.

MiXCR, run by TCRdb on the reads, gives a single entry per CDR3 protein. The table records fewer than 15,000 distinct CDR3 sequences, 15% to 20% of them present only once. Study-wide results and limits: Liver allograft repertoires of T cell receptors reportedly diverged from peripheral blood repertoires.

The source of this sequence is a human patient who had a liver transplant. Some T cells may be transferred from the graft donor.

In DNA, the CDR3 is TGTGCCAGCAGCTTAGTGGGACTAGCGGGAGGGAGGACCTACAATGAGCAGTTCTTC. As protein: CASSLVGLAGGRTYNEQFF. The chain joins TRBV7-2 to TRBJ2-1, with 16 bases aligning to TRBD2. Germline CDR1 is SGHTA and CDR2 is FQGNSA. Trimming cost V 1 base and J 2 bases; bases outside gene matches: 5. CDR3 length equals 19 residues.